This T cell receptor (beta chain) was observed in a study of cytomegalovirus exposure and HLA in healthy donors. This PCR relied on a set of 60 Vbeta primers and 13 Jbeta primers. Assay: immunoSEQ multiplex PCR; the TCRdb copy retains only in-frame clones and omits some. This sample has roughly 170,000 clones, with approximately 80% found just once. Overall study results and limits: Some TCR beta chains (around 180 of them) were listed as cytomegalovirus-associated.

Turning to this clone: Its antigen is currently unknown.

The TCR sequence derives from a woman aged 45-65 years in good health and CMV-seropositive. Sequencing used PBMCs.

As DNA, the CDR3 is TGTGCCAGCTCACCAGTCAACAGGGGACGGACTGAAGCTTTCTTT. Translating gives CASSPVNRGRTEAFF. V gene TRBV18 combines with J gene TRBJ1-1; 7 nucleotides match TRBD1. There are 15 residues in the CDR3. Germline V gene lookup returns CDR1 KGHSH and CDR2 LQKENI. V gave up 2 bases and J gave up 5 bases; unmatched junction bases: 8.